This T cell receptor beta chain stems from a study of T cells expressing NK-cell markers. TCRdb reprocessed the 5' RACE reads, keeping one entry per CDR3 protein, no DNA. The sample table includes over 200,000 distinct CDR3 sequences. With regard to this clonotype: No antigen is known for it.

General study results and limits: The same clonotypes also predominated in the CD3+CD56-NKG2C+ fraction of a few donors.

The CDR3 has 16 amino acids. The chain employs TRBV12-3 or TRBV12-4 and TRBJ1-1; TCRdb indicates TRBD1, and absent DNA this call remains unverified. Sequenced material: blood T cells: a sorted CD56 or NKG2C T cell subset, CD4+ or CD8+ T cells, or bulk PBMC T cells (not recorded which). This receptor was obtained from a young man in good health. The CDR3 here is CASRLRTGGMNTEAFF.